Shown below are 16 T cell receptor beta chains from a single sample sequenced in a study of blood T cells in healthy people across ages. It was with a sample-barcoded 5' primer and a J-beta primer mix that a second PCR of about 6 to 11 cycles was run. TCRdb passed the 5' RACE reads through MiXCR, listing each CDR3 protein once. The repertoire consists of fewer than 800,000 distinct CDR3 sequences, with around 20% occurring once and the leading ten covering approximately 3.7%. Sequencing was carried out using blood. These receptors all stem from a man between 70 and 80 years old in good health.

Only a few counts were recorded for this clonotype. This chain links TRBV7-2 with TRBJ2-4, with D maybe TRBD2 (6 bases). Trimming took 0 bases from V and 6 from J, leaving 12 bases between them. Germline lookup yields CDR1 SGHTA and CDR2 FQGNSA. The CDR3 is 15 residues long. In nucleotides, the CDR3 is TGTGCCAGCAGCTTAGCGCTGGAGGGCAGAAACATTCAGTACTTC. This encodes CASSLALEGRNIQYF.

J is TRBJ1-1 and V is TRBV19, with D tentatively TRBD1 (5 bases). Germline V lookup: CDR1 LNHDA, CDR2 SQIVND (reference sequence). V gave up 3 bases and J gave up 2 bases, with 7 bases separating them. The CDR3 runs 13 residues. CDR3 region: CASSMRDNTEAFF. The CDR3 DNA sequence: TGTGCCAGTAGTATGAGGGACAACACTGAAGCTTTCTTT. The full variable domain, its missing parts supplied by reference TRBV19 and TRBJ1-1, is DGGITQSPKYLFRKEGQNVTLSCEQNLNHDAMYWYRQDPGQGLRLIYYSQIVNDFQKGDIAEGYSVSREKKESFPLTVTSAQKNPTAFYLCASSMRDNTEAFFGQGTRLTVV.

This clonotype has a handful of counts. The CDR3 DNA reads as TGCAGCGTAACAGAAAACACCGGGGAGCTGTTTTTT. Translating it yields CSVTENTGELFF. This chain connects TRBV29-1 to TRBJ2-2; D remains ambiguous. CDR3 length equals 12 residues. Germline V gene lookup returns CDR1 SQVTM and CDR2 ANQGSEA. The V and J ends lost 6 bases and 2 bases respectively, with 7 bases between them.

As for this clonotype: Since no conserved phenylalanine or tryptophan closes the CDR3, a read error is the likely cause. This chain joins TRBV10-3 and TRBJ2-2; 7 nucleotides align to TRBD2. This CDR3 has 15 amino acids. V lost 6 bases to trimming and J lost 7 bases; unmatched junction nucleotides: 11. Germline lookup yields CDR1 ENHRY and CDR2 SYGVKD. The CDR3 DNA sequence: TGTGCCATCAGACCCAGCGGGAACGTTGGCGGGGAGCTGTTTCTT. Encoded protein: CAIRPSGNVGGELFL.

The chain has TRBV29-1 and TRBJ1-1, with TRBD1 matching 7 bases. CDR3 size: 12 residues. V lost 4 bases and J lost 9; bases outside the gene matches: 8. CDR1 is SQVTM, CDR2 ANQGSEA, per germline. CDR3 residues: CSVVQGTAKAFF. CDR3 DNA sequence: TGCAGCGTTGTACAAGGGACAGCTAAAGCTTTCTTT.

About this clonotype itself: A read error may account for a junction end that differs from germline. The chain employs TRBV20-1 and TRBJ2-5; TRBD2 agrees at 8 bases. CDR3 size: 15 residues. CDR1 DFQATT and CDR2 SNEGSKA come from the germline V gene (reference sequence). CDR3 protein: CSARGLAGSQETQYF. The CDR3 DNA sequence: TGCAGTGCCAGAGGGTTAGCGGGGTCCCAAGAGACCCAGTACTTC.

This clonotype was seen at least ten times. V gene TRBV29-1 combines with J gene TRBJ2-3; 10 bases map to TRBD2. Germline loops: CDR1 SQVTM, CDR2 ANQGSEA. This CDR3 region has 14 residues. The trim removed 6 bases at V and 3 bases at J, leaving 6 bases unmatched. The CDR3 is CSVGSGRRTDTQYF. Written as DNA, the CDR3 is TGCAGCGTGGGTAGCGGGAGGAGGACAGATACGCAGTATTTT.

This clonotype was seen more than once but under ten times. The gene calls are TRBV29-1 and TRBJ2-1; 12 positions match TRBD2. The V segment lost 6 bases and the J segment 7 bases; nucleotides outside the gene matches: 10. The CDR3 is 15 residues long. Germline values: CDR1 SQVTM, CDR2 ANQGSEA. CDR3 amino acids: CSVALRLAGENEQFF. For the CDR3, the DNA is TGCAGCGTAGCCCTTCGACTAGCGGGAGAGAATGAGCAGTTCTTC.

This rearrangement joins TRBV12-3 or TRBV12-4 to TRBJ2-3; TRBD1 matches at 9 bases. The CDR3 is made up of 15 amino acids. V trimming: 5 bases; J trimming: 3 bases; junction bases outside the gene matches: 6. The CDR3 region is CASSTHRGLTDTQYF. The CDR3 nucleotides are TGTGCCAGCAGTACCCACAGGGGGCTTACAGATACGCAGTATTTT.

The V gene is TRBV3-1, the J gene TRBJ2-5; either TRBD1 or TRBD2 may supply D (6 bases each). The CDR3 runs 15 residues. Between the trimmed V and J ends, which lost 1 base and 3 bases, there was a span of 12 bases. Germline V gene lookup returns CDR1 LGHDT and CDR2 YNNKEL (reference sequence). The CDR3 loop reads CASSQVPRGEETQYF. CDR3 DNA: TGTGCCAGCAGCCAAGTACCAAGGGGGGAAGAGACCCAGTACTTC.

This chain links TRBV7-8 with TRBJ2-6; 11 positions match TRBD2. With V trimmed by 4 bases and J by 0 bases, 2 bases remained unmatched. The CDR3 has 17 amino acids. In germline, CDR1 is SGHVS, CDR2 FQNEAQ. The chain's CDR3 is CASSSGTSGSGANVLTF. The DNA for the CDR3 is TGTGCCAGCAGCTCCGGGACTAGCGGCTCTGGGGCCAACGTCCTGACTTTC.

This clonotype showed up just a few times. The rearrangement links TRBV12-3 or TRBV12-4 to TRBJ1-4; no definite D call. V lost 9 bases, J lost 0 bases, and 2 bases lay in between. The CDR3 extends over 11 amino acids. This CDR3 reads CASATNEKLFF. In nucleotides, the CDR3 is TGTGCCAGTGCAACTAATGAAAAACTGTTTTTT.

Many counts were recorded for this clonotype. This sequence joins TRBV18 and TRBJ2-5, with unresolved D. V was clipped by 2 bases and J by 1 base, with 14 bases between them. CDR1 and CDR2 (germline): KGHSH, LQKENI. This CDR3 has 16 residues. CDR3 sequence reads: CASSPMWGGGQETQYF. The CDR3 coding sequence is TGTGCCAGCTCACCAATGTGGGGTGGCGGCCAAGAGACCCAGTACTTC.

This clonotype turned up a few times. V and J are TRBV18 and TRBJ2-5; D not resolved. CDR1 KGHSH and CDR2 LQKENI come from the germline V gene. Trimming took off 5 bases at V and 2 bases at J, with 9 bases between the two ends. CDR3 size: 13 residues. The CDR3 DNA sequence: TGTGCCAGCTCAGTCTACCGACAAGAGACCCAGTACTTC. Its protein product is CASSVYRQETQYF.

The chain carries TRBV12-3 or TRBV12-4 and TRBJ1-1; no clear D gene. V was clipped by 4 bases and J by 3 bases, with 15 bases between them. The CDR3 has 15 amino acids. DNA of the CDR3: TGTGCCAGCAGTTCCTCGGGGTTTGTAGACACTGAAGCTTTCTTT. Its protein product is CASSSSGFVDTEAFF.

This sequence joins TRBV7-2 and TRBJ1-6; the match to TRBD1 covers 7 bases. V was clipped by 5 bases and J by 0 bases; unmatched bases: 1. Germline-derived CDR1 and CDR2 are SGHTA and FQGNSA. The CDR3 loop spans 15 amino acids. As DNA, the CDR3 is TGTGCCAGCAGCCGGGACAGCTCCTATAATTCACCCCTCCACTTT. It is translated as CASSRDSSYNSPLHF. Variable domain in full (rest from reference TRBV7-2 and TRBJ1-6): GAGVSQSPSNKVTEKGKDVELRCDPISGHTALYWYRQSLGQGLEFLIYFQGNSAPDKSGLPSDRFSAERTGGSVSTLTIQRTQQEDSAVYLCASSRDSSYNSPLHFGNGTRLTVT.